Listed here are 16 T cell receptor beta chains from one sample, sequenced in a study of T cell responses to AZD1222 COVID-19 vaccine (dated by TCRdb to about 2021). Libraries were made using the immunoSEQ multiplex PCR assay. TCRdb holds this immuneACCESS table with in-frame rearrangements only. Some clones are missing; in checked studies, unresolved V genes explain under half, and the rest has no known cause. The table for this sample lists about 130,000 clones; just over 85% of them were counted only once. Of the sample, under 20% is held by the ten largest clones. The sample's time point label, decoded: baseline before first vaccination. The treatment or condition label here, explained by the study, means: meningococcal conjugate vaccine given as trial control. The sequencing used peripheral blood, collected on day 0 of MenACWY control vaccination. The receptor source for this set is an adult in good health.

V usage is TRBV5-1 and J usage is TRBJ2-7; D possibly matches TRBD1 or TRBD2 (5 bases each). The CDR3 loop spans 12 amino acids. Germline loops: CDR1 SGHRS, CDR2 YFSETQ. Trimming left V 4 bases short and J 7 bases short, with 12 bases between. The CDR3 coding sequence is TGCGCCAGCAGCCCGGGGACGGGGGAGCAGTACTTC. Amino acids: CASSPGTGEQYF. The full variable domain, in which reference TRBV5-1 and TRBJ2-7 provide the parts outside the CDR3, is KAGVTQTPRYLIKTRGQQVTLSCSPISGHRSVSWYQQTPGQGLQFLFEYFSETQRNKGNFPGRFSGRQFSNSRSEMNVSTLELGDSALYLCASSPGTGEQYFGPGTRLTVT.

The chain links TRBV5-4 to TRBJ2-2, with a tentative D call TRBD2 (7 bases). Deletions cut 5 bases from V and 4 bases from J, with 9 bases between. Per germline, CDR1 SGHNT and CDR2 YYREEE (reference sequence). This CDR3 has 13 amino acids. Here the CDR3 DNA reads TGTGCCAGCAGGAGGGGGGGCACCGGGGAGCTGTTTTTT. As protein: CASRRGGTGELFF.

CDR3 DNA sequence: TGTGCCAGCAGCCTCCATAGAGGGAAAGGCAATGAGCAGTTCTTC. Translation: CASSLHRGKGNEQFF. V is TRBV5-8 and J is TRBJ2-1, with D possibly TRBD2 on 5 matching bases. The V gene lost 4 bases and the J gene lost 6 bases, with 17 bases spanning the gap. The CDR3 loop spans 15 amino acids. CDR1 is SGHTS, CDR2 YDEGEE, per germline.

Only one count was recorded for this clone. This sequence joins TRBV2 and TRBJ2-5; TRBD2 agrees at 9 bases. V was clipped by 10 bases and J by 4 bases; unmatched bases: 13. Germline CDR1 and CDR2: SNHLY and FYNNEI. The CDR3 runs to 15 residues. The CDR3 bases are TGTGCCACCCAGACTAGCGGAGCAGGTGGAGAGACCCAGTACTTC. Encoded protein: CATQTSGAGGETQYF.

V gene TRBV4-1 combines with J gene TRBJ1-6, with D perhaps TRBD1 (5 bases). From germline, CDR1 is MGHRA and CDR2 YSYEKL. The CDR3 is 15 residues long. V was shortened by 2 bases and J by 6 bases, with 11 bases between the two germline ends. The CDR3 nucleotides read TGCGCCAGCAGCCAATTGGGGCTTGGTAATTCACCCCTCCACTTT. Residues: CASSQLGLGNSPLHF.

This clone was seen only once. The rearrangement uses TRBV19 and TRBJ2-1; D might be TRBD1 (5 bases). Germline V CDR1 and CDR2: LNHDA, SQIVND (reference sequence). The CDR3 spans 14 residues. V lost 7 bases and J lost 9, with 19 bases in between. CDR3 sequence reads: CASNVGAQEGEQFF. The DNA of the CDR3 is TGTGCCAGTAACGTAGGGGCCCAGGAAGGTGAGCAGTTCTTC.

The CDR3 bases are TGCGCCAGCAGCCCCGGGGTAGCGGGAGTGGGAGATACGCAGTATTTT. Its translation is CASSPGVAGVGDTQYF. The rearrangement uses TRBV5-1 and TRBJ2-3; 9 bases are a match to TRBD2. V shed 4 bases and J 5 bases; nucleotides not matched to a gene: 11. The CDR3 spans 16 residues. Germline V gives CDR1 SGHRS, CDR2 YFSETQ.

This chain uses TRBV6-6 with TRBJ1-1; D uncertain. V shed 3 bases and J shed 7 bases, with 3 bases lying between them. This CDR3 has 10 amino acids. Germline assignment: CDR1 MNHNY and CDR2 SVGAGI (reference sequence). In DNA, the CDR3 is TGTGCCAGCAGTTATGGTGAAGCTTTCTTT. It encodes CASSYGEAFF.

This chain joins TRBV14 and TRBJ2-5, with D perhaps given as TRBD1 or TRBD2 (5 bases each). Trimming removed 2 bases at V and 5 bases at J, with 18 bases between. Germline V gene sequence: CDR1 SGHDN, CDR2 FVKESK. The CDR3 is 16 residues long. The CDR3 sequence is CASSQRLRGPRETQYF. CDR3 nucleotide sequence: TGTGCCAGCAGCCAACGCTTGAGGGGACCTCGGGAGACCCAGTACTTC.

The chain recombines TRBV1 with TRBJ2-7; the table's TRBD1 call for D was not verified on the DNA. TRBV1 is recorded as a pseudogene. There are 15 residues in the CDR3. CDR3 in DNA: TGCACCAGCAGCGGGAAGACAGGGGATCCCTACGAGCAGTACTTC. Translating gives CTSSGKTGDPYEQYF.

This chain connects TRBV15 to TRBJ1-5; weak D call: TRBD1 (6 bases). V lost 0 bases to trimming and J lost 0 bases, with 12 bases between them. The CDR3 has 17 amino acids. Germline-derived CDR1 and CDR2 are LNHNV and YYDKDF (reference sequence). CDR3 in amino acids: CATSRDLAGHSNQPQHF. For the CDR3, the DNA is TGTGCCACCAGCAGAGATTTGGCGGGACATAGCAATCAGCCCCAGCATTTT.

This sequence joins TRBV3-1 (or the pseudogene TRBV3-2) and TRBJ1-4; D remains ambiguous. The germline V and J ends were trimmed by 2 bases and 8 bases, with 12 bases remaining between them. Germline V CDR1 and CDR2: LGHDT, YNNKEL (reference sequence). CDR3 size: 14 residues. Here the CDR3 DNA reads TGTGCCAGCAGCCAATCTAACAGAAGGGAAAAACTGTTTTTT. Its translation is CASSQSNRREKLFF.

The rearrangement uses TRBV6-5 and TRBJ1-4, with D maybe TRBD1 (6 bases). The CDR3 contains 13 residues. V lost 3 bases and J 8 bases, leaving 10 bases between the germline ends. The V gene's germline CDR1 is MNHEY and CDR2 SVGAGI. The CDR3 DNA follows: TGTGCCAGCAGTTATGGGACACCCGAAAAACTGTTTTTT. Its protein product is CASSYGTPEKLFF.

This clone was detected only a few times. The chain carries TRBV11-1 and TRBJ2-2, with 11 positions matching TRBD2. Germline V gene data show CDR1 as SGHAT and CDR2 as FQDESV (reference sequence). J lost 7 bases, V lost 0 bases, and 4 bases had no gene match. This CDR3 has 16 amino acids. The chain's CDR3 is CASSLAPSGRNGELFF. CDR3 sequence (DNA): TGTGCCAGCAGCTTAGCCCCTAGCGGGAGGAACGGGGAGCTGTTTTTT.

The V gene is TRBV28, the J gene TRBJ1-2, with D possibly TRBD1 on 5 matching bases. Per germline, CDR1 MDHEN and CDR2 SYDVKM. Trimming cost V 2 bases and J 0 bases, with 19 bases left between them. The CDR3 contains 18 residues. The CDR3 DNA reads as TGTGCCAGCAGTTTAGTTCTGGACACCTCTCCTCCTAACTATGGCTACACCTTC. Its protein is CASSLVLDTSPPNYGYTF.

This chain connects TRBV7-9 to TRBJ1-2; D unresolved. Trimming shortened V by 4 bases and J by 3 bases, and 15 bases separated the two germline ends. The CDR3 length is 15 residues. Per the germline V gene, CDR1 is SEHNR and CDR2 is FQNEAQ (reference sequence). CDR3 sequence: CASSSFGAHHYGYTF. The CDR3 nucleotides are TGTGCCAGCAGCTCCTTCGGCGCCCACCACTATGGCTACACCTTC. The whole variable domain, remainder taken from reference TRBV7-9 and TRBJ1-2, is DTGVSQNPRHKITKRGQNVTFRCDPISEHNRLYWYRQTLGQGPEFLTYFQNEAQLEKSRLLSDRFSAERPKGSFSTLEIQRTEQGDSAMYLCASSSFGAHHYGYTFGSGTRLTVV.